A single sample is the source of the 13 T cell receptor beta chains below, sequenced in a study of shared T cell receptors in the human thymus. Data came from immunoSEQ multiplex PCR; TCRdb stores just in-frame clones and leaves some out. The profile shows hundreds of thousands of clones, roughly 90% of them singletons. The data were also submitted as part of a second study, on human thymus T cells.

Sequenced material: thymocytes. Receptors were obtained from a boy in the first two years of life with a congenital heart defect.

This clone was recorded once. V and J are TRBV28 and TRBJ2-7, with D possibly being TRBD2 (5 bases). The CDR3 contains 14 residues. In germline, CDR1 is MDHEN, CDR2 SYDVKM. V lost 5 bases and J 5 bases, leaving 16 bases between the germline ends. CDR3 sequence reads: CASSPLEGSHEQYF. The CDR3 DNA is TGTGCCAGCAGTCCCTTAGAAGGGAGCCACGAGCAGTACTTC.

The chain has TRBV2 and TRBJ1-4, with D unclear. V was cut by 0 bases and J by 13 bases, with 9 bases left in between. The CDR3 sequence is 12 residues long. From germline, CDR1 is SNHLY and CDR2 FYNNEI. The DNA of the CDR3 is TGTGCCAGCAGTGAAGCGGGAGGGCTACTGTTTTTT. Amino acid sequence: CASSEAGGLLFF.

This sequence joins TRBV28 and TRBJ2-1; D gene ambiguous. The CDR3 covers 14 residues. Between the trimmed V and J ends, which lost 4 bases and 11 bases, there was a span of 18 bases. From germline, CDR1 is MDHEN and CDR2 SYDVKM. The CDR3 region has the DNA TGTGCCAGCAGTTCCCTGGGTCTGGGCCGGAAGCAGTTCTTC. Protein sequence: CASSSLGLGRKQFF.

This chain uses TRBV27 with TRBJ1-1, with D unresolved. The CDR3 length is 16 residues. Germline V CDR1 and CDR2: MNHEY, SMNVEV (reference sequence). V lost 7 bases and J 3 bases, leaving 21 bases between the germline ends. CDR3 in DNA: TGTGCCAGCACCCCGGGGAGCTTTGAGAAACACACTGAAGCTTTCTTT. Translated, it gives CASTPGSFEKHTEAFF.

CDR3 loop: CASSPVAASNTGELFF. The CDR3 DNA reads as TGCGCCAGCAGTCCCGTAGCGGCTTCTAACACCGGGGAGCTGTTTTTT. This chain joins TRBV23-1 and TRBJ2-2; tentative D call: TRBD2 (6 bases). TRBV23-1 is marked as an open reading frame, function uncertain. Trimming took 4 bases from V and 2 from J, leaving 14 bases between them. There are 16 residues in the CDR3.

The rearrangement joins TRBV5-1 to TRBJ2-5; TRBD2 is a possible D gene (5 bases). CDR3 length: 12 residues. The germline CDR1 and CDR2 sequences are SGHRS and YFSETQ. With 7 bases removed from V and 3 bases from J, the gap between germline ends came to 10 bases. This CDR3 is CASRSGKETQYF. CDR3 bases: TGCGCCAGCCGGTCGGGAAAAGAGACCCAGTACTTC.

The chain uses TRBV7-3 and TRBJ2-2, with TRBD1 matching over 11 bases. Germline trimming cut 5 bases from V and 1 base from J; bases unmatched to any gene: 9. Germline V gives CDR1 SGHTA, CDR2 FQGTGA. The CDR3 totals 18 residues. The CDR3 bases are TGTGCCAGCAGCCCTGGACAGGGGGCGAGGGGGAACACCGGGGAGCTGTTTTTT. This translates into CASSPGQGARGNTGELFF.

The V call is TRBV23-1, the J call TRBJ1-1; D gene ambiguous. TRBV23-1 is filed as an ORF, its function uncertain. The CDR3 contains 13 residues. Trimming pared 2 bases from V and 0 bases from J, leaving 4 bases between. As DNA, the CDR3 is TGCGCCAGCAGTCAAATTATGAACACTGAAGCTTTCTTT. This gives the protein CASSQIMNTEAFF.

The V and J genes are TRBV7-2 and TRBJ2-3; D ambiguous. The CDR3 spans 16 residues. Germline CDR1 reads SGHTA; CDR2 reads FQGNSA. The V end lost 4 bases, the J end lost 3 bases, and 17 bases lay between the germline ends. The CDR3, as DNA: TGTGCCAGCAGCTCCCGCGACTGGAAAAGGACAGATACGCAGTATTTT. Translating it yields CASSSRDWKRTDTQYF.

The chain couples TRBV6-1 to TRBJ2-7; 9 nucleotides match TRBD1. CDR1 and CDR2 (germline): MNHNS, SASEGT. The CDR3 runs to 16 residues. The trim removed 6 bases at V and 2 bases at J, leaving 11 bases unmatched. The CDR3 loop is CASSEPSGTGTYEQYF. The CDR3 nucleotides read TGTGCCAGCAGCGAACCCTCCGGGACAGGGACCTACGAGCAGTACTTC.

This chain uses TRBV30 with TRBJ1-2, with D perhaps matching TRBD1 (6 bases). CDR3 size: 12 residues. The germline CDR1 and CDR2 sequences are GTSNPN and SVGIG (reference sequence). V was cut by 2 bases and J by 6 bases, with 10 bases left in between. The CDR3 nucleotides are TGTGCCTGGAGTAAGGGGGACCATGGCTACACCTTC. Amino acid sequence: CAWSKGDHGYTF.

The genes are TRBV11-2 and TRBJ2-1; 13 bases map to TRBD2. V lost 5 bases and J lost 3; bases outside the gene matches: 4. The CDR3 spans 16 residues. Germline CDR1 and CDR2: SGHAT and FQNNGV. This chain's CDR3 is CASSSGLAGVYNEQFF. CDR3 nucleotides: TGTGCCAGCAGCAGCGGACTAGCGGGGGTCTACAATGAGCAGTTCTTC.

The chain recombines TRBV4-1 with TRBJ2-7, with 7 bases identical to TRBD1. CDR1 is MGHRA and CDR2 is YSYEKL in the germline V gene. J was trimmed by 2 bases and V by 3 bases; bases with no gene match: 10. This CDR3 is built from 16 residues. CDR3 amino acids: CASSHTLGQPTYEQYF. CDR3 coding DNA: TGCGCCAGCAGCCATACCCTGGGACAGCCGACCTACGAGCAGTACTTC.